This TCR beta chain derives from a study of blood T cell repertoires in COVID-19. Using immunoSEQ multiplex PCR, the repertoire was profiled, and TCRdb retains in-frame clones only, with some absent. The sample carries 140,000 to 150,000 clones, roughly 89% recorded once. The CDR3 loop spans 17 amino acids. The ends lost 0 bases at V and 6 bases at J; junction bases unmatched: 10. Germline-derived CDR1 and CDR2 are MNHNS and SASEGT. Sequenced: PBMCs or T cells enriched from blood (not recorded which). The sequence was obtained from a woman aged 45 to 65 who had been exposed to COVID-19. The J gene is TRBJ1-2, the V gene TRBV6-1, with TRBD1 identical over 10 bases. CDR3 DNA: TGTGCCAGCAGTGAAGCGGTGGGACAGGGGTATAAAAATGGCTACACCTTC. Residues: CASSEAVGQGYKNGYTF.